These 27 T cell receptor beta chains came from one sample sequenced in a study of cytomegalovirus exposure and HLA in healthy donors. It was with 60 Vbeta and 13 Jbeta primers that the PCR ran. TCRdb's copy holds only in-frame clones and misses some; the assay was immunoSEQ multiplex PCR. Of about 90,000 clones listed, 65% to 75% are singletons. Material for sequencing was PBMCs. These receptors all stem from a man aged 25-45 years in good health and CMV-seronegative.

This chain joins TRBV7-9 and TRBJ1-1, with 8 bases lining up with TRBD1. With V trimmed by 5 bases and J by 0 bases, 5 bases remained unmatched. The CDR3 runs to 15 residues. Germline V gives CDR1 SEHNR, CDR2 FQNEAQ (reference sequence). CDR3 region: CASSTGQGMNTEAFF. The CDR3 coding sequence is TGTGCCAGCAGCACCGGACAGGGCATGAACACTGAAGCTTTCTTT.

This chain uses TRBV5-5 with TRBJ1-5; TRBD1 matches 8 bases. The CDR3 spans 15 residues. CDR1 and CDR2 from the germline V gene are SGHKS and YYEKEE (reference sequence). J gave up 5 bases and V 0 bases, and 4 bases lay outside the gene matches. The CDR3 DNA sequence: TGTGCCAGCAGCTTGGCACAGGGGGGTGATCAGCCCCAGCATTTT. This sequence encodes CASSLAQGGDQPQHF.

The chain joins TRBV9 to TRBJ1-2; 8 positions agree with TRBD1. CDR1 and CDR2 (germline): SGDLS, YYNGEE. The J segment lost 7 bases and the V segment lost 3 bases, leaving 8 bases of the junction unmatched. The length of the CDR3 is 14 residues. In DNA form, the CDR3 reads TGTGCCAGCAGCGATCGACAGGGGATTGGTGGCTACACCTTC. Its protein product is CASSDRQGIGGYTF.

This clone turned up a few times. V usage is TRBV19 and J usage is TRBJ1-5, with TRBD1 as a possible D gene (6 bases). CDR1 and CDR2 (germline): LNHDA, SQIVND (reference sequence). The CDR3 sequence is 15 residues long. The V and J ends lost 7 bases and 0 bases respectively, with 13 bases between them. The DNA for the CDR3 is TGTGCCAGTATTGGGGGACACTATAGCAATCAGCCCCAGCATTTT. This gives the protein CASIGGHYSNQPQHF. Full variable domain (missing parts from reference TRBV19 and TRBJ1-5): DGGITQSPKYLFRKEGQNVTLSCEQNLNHDAMYWYRQDPGQGLRLIYYSQIVNDFQKGDIAEGYSVSREKKESFPLTVTSAQKNPTAFYLCASIGGHYSNQPQHFGDGTRLSIL.

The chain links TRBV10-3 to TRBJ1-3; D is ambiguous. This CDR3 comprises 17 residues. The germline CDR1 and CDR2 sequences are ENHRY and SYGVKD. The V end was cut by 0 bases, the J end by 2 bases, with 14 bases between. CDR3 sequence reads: CAISESGGYLTGNTIYF. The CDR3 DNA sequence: TGTGCCATCAGTGAGTCAGGAGGGTACCTCACTGGAAACACCATATATTTT.

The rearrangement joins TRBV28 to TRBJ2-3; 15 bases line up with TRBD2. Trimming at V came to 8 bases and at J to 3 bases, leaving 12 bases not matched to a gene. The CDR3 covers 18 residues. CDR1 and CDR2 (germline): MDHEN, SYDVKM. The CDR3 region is CASLGTSGRSATTDTQYF. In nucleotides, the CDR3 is TGTGCCAGCCTCGGGACTAGCGGGAGGTCGGCTACAACAGATACGCAGTATTTT.

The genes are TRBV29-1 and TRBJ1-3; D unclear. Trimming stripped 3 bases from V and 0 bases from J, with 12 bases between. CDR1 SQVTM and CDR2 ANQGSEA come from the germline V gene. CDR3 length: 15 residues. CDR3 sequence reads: CSVEDEDDSGNTIYF. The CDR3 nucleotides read TGCAGCGTTGAGGATGAGGATGACTCTGGAAACACCATATATTTT.

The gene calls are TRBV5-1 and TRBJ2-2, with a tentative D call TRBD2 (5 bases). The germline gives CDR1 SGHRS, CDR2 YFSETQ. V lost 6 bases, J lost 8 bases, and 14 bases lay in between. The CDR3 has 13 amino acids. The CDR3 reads CASIGAGVGELFF. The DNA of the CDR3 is TGCGCCAGCATCGGTGCCGGGGTTGGGGAGCTGTTTTTT.

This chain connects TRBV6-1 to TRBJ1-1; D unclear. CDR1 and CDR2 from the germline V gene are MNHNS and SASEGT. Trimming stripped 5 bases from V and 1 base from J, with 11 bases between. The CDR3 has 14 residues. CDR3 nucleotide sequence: TGTGCCAGCAGTACCCCCGGAGGGAACACTGAAGCTTTCTTT. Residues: CASSTPGGNTEAFF.

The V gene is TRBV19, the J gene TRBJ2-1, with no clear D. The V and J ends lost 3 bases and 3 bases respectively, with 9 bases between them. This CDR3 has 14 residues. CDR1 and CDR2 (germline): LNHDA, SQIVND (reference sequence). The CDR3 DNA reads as TGTGCCAGTAGTATTAGTCACAGCTACAATGAGCAGTTCTTC. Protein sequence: CASSISHSYNEQFF.

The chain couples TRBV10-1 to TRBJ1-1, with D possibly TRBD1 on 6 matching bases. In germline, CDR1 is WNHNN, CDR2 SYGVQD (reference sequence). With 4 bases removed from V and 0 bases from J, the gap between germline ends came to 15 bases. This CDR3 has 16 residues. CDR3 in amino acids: CASSGQDGTLNTEAFF. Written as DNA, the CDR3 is TGCGCCAGCAGTGGACAGGATGGTACCCTGAACACTGAAGCTTTCTTT.

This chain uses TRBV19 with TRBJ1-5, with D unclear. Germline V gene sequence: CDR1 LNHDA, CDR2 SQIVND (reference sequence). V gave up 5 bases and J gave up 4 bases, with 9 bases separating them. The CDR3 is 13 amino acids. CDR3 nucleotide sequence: TGTGCCAGTAGTGAGGGCCAGAATCAGCCCCAGCATTTT. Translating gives CASSEGQNQPQHF.

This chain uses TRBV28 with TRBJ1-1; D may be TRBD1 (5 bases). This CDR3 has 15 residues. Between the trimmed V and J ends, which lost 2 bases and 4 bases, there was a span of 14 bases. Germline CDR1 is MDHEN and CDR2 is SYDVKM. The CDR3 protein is CASSLLMGLVTEAFF. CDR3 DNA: TGTGCCAGCAGTTTACTGATGGGGCTGGTCACTGAAGCTTTCTTT.

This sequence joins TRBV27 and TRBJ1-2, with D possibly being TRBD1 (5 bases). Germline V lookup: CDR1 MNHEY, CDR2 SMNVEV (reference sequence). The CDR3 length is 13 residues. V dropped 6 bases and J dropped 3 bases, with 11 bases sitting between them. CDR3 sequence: CASSAGSHYGYTF. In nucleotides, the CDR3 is TGTGCCAGCAGCGCAGGGTCCCACTATGGCTACACCTTC.

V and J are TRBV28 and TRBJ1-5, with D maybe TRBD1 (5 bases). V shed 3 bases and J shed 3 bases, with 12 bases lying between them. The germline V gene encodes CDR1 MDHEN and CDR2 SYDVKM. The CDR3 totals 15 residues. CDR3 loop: CASSFPRDNNQPQHF. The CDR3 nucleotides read TGTGCCAGCAGTTTTCCCAGGGATAACAATCAGCCCCAGCATTTT.

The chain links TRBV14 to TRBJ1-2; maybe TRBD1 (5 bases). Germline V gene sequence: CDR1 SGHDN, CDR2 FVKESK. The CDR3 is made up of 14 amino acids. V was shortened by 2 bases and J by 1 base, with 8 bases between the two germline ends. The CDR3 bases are TGTGCCAGCAGCCAAATAGACAGTAACTATGGCTACACCTTC. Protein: CASSQIDSNYGYTF.

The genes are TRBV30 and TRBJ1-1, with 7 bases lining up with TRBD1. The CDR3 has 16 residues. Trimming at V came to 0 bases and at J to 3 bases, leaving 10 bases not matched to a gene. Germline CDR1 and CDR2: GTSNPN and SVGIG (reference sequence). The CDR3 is CAWSVKGGRGDTEAFF. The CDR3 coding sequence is TGTGCCTGGAGTGTAAAGGGTGGCAGGGGGGACACTGAAGCTTTCTTT.

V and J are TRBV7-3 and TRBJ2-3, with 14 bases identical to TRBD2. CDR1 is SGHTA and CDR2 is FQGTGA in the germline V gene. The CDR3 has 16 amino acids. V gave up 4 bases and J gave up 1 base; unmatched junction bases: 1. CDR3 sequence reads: CASSSGLAGGTDTQYF. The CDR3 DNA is TGTGCCAGCAGCTCGGGACTAGCGGGAGGCACAGATACGCAGTATTTT.

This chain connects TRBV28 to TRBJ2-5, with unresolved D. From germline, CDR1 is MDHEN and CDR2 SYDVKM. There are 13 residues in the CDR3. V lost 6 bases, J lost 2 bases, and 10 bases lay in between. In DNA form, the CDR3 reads TGTGCCAGCAGCCCAGGATCTCAAGAGACCCAGTACTTC. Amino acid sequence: CASSPGSQETQYF.

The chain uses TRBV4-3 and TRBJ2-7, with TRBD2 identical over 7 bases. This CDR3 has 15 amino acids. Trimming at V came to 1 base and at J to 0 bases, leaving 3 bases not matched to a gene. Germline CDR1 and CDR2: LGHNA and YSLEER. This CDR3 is CASSQGRDYSYEQYF. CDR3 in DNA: TGCGCCAGCAGCCAAGGTCGGGACTACTCCTACGAGCAGTACTTC.

Here the CDR3 DNA reads TGTGCCACCAGCAGAGATCGACAGGGTCACTACGAGCAGTACTTC. Its translation: CATSRDRQGHYEQYF. The rearrangement links TRBV15 to TRBJ2-7; 7 bases align to TRBD1. The V gene end was trimmed by 0 bases and the J gene end by 3 bases; junction bases not matched to a gene: 5. Looked up from germline, CDR1 is LNHNV and CDR2 is YYDKDF (reference sequence). The CDR3 length is 15 residues.

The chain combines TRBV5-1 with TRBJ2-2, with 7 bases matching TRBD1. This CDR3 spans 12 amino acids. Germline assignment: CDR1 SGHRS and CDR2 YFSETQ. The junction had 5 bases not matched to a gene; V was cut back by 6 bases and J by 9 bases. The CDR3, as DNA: TGCGCCAGCAAACAGGGGATGCGGGAGCTGTTTTTT. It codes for CASKQGMRELFF.

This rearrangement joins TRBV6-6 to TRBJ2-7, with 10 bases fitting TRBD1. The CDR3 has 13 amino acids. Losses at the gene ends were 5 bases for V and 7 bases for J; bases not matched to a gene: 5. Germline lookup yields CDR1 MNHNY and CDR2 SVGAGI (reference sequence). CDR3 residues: CASSRGQGREQYF. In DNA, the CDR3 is TGTGCCAGCAGTCGGGGACAGGGGCGAGAGCAGTACTTC.

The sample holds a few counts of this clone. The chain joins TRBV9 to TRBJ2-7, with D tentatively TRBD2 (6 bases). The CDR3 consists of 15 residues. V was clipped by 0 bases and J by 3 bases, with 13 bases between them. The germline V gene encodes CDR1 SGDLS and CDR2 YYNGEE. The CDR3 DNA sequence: TGTGCCAGCAGCGTAGCGGCGGGACCTTACTACGAGCAGTACTTC. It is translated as CASSVAAGPYYEQYF.

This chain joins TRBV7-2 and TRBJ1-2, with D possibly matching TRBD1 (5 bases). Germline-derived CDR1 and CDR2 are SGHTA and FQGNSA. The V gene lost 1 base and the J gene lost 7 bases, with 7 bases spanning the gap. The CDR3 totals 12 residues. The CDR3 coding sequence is TGTGCCAGCAGCTTAGGGGGCCCTGGCTACACCTTC. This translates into CASSLGGPGYTF. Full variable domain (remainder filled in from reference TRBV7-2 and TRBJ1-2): GAGVSQSPSNKVTEKGKDVELRCDPISGHTALYWYRQSLGQGLEFLIYFQGNSAPDKSGLPSDRFSAERTGGSVSTLTIQRTQQEDSAVYLCASSLGGPGYTFGSGTRLTVV.

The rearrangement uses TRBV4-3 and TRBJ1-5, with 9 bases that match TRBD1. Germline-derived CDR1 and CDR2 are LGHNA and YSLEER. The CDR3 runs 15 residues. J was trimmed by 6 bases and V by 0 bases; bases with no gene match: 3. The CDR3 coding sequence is TGCGCCAGCAGCCAAGATTGGACAGGGGTTCAGCCCCAGCATTTT. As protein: CASSQDWTGVQPQHF.

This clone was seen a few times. DNA of the CDR3: TGTGCCAGCAGCTTGCCGGGGAGGGCCCAAGAGACCCAGTACTTC. Encoded protein: CASSLPGRAQETQYF. The chain is built from TRBV5-6 and TRBJ2-5, with TRBD2 matching 7 bases. Per germline, CDR1 SGHDT and CDR2 YYEEEE. The CDR3 runs to 15 residues. Unmatched junction bases numbered 4, after V lost 1 base and J lost 1 base.